In this sample, the clone carrying this TCR beta chain turned up a few times. Its matching antigen is unknown. The junction departs from the called germline gene at one end, perhaps through a read error. This entry is derived from a study of T-cell reconstitution after alpha-beta-depleted transplantation in children. Study-level points and caveats: Roughly two months post-transplant, alpha-beta T cells reportedly originated from several hundred graft clones that had expanded. The authors attributed T-cell counts and diversity one year after transplant mostly to newly produced T cells. Certain patients had high TCRbeta diversity at day 60, and it came from recipient T cells and thymic progenitors that survived.

The germline V gene encodes CDR1 DFQATT and CDR2 SNEGSKA (reference sequence). CDR3 length: 17 residues. Unique molecular identifiers featured in how the TCRbeta library was prepared. TCRdb passed the PCR reads through MiXCR, listing each CDR3 protein once. Of 670,000 or so distinct CDR3 sequences in the sample, around 12% are singletons; the top ten hold 0.79%. The starting material was PBMCs, obtained before TCRalphabeta/CD19-depleted stem cell transplant. The TCR was taken from a girl aged 2-10 years with congenital amegakaryocytic thrombocytopenia, due to receive a stem cell transplant. The genes are TRBV20-1 and TRBJ1-6; 7 nucleotides agree with TRBD1. CDR3 sequence reads: CCASESPPGQYPSPLHF. For the CDR3, the DNA is TGCTGTGCTAGCGAAAGCCCGCCGGGACAGTACCCTTCACCCCTCCACTTT.